This T cell receptor beta chain was recovered during a study of regulatory T cells in long-lasting Graves disease. Study-level information: Patients newly diagnosed with Graves' had been on antithyroid drugs for under 3 months.

The sample holds many counts of this clonotype. As to time point: newly diagnosed GD, antithyroid drugs for less than 3 months. Following extraction of RNA from PBMCs, that RNA was used to make the TCR library. American Thyroid Association guidelines defined how Graves' disease was diagnosed. The authors drew 7.5 to 10 milliliters of peripheral blood into EDTA tubes. Libraries of TCR beta came from iRepertoire HTBI primers plus Arm-PCR of CDR3 regions. TCRdb re-derived calls from the multiplex PCR reads in MiXCR, one entry per CDR3 protein. The data hold 250,000 to 300,000 distinct CDR3 sequences, with about 17% observed a single time. With 4 bases clipped from V and 10 bases from J, the junction kept 8 bases outside the gene matches. In germline, CDR1 is DFQATT, CDR2 SNEGSKA (reference sequence). CDR3 length: 13 amino acids. These data also formed part of another study, on T cells in Graves' hyperthyroidism and ophthalmopathy.

Material: peripheral blood mononuclear cells (PBMCs), obtained at new diagnosis, from a patient treated with antithyroid drugs. The clonotype originates from a woman younger than 45 with Graves disease. This chain links TRBV20-1 with TRBJ1-4; TRBD1 aligns across 8 bases. The CDR3: CSATLGQGVKLFF. CDR3 sequence (DNA): TGCAGTGCTACTTTAGGACAGGGCGTAAAACTGTTTTTT.